Below, 22 T cell receptor beta chains from the same sample are listed, as sequenced in a study of T cells after posttransplantation cyclophosphamide. Produced via immunoSEQ multiplex PCR; TCRdb's table is partial and in-frame only. The repertoire holds about 19,000 clones, with 87% as singletons. Cyclophosphamide on days +3 and +4 followed busulfan-fludarabine conditioning and a marrow graft. Material: PBMCs, obtained after allogeneic stem cell transplant with posttransplant cyclophosphamide. Receptors originate from a female patient in her forties or fifties who received an allogeneic stem cell transplant from a related donor, was CMV-positive, and had no GVHD. Some T cells may be the graft donor's.

V gene TRBV10-1 combines with J gene TRBJ1-1; TRBD1 is a possible D gene (6 bases). The germline V and J ends were trimmed by 5 bases and 1 base, with 11 bases remaining between them. Germline lookup yields CDR1 WNHNN and CDR2 SYGVQD (reference sequence). CDR3 size: 14 residues. This CDR3 is CASSSRGRNTEAFF. The CDR3 bases are TGCGCCAGCAGTTCCAGGGGTCGGAACACTGAAGCTTTCTTT.

The rearrangement uses TRBV9 and TRBJ2-2, with 8 bases identical to TRBD2. V shed 5 bases and J 2 bases; nucleotides not matched to a gene: 11. Looked up from germline, CDR1 is SGDLS and CDR2 is YYNGEE. The CDR3 loop spans 17 amino acids. The CDR3 DNA sequence: TGTGCCAGCAGTCACCCCGTTTTAGCGGGAAACACCGGGGAGCTGTTTTTT. Protein sequence: CASSHPVLAGNTGELFF.

CDR3 sequence: CASSQTDRQETQYF. The CDR3 nucleotides are TGTGCCAGCAGCCAGACGGACAGACAAGAGACCCAGTACTTC. The rearrangement uses TRBV5-6 and TRBJ2-5, with a tentative D call TRBD1 (6 bases). This CDR3 spans 14 amino acids. Between the trimmed V and J ends, which lost 4 bases and 2 bases, there was a span of 12 bases. Germline CDR1 reads SGHDT; CDR2 reads YYEEEE.

The chain links TRBV2 to TRBJ1-3; D is ambiguous. The CDR3 covers 14 residues. Trimming shortened V by 6 bases and J by 0 bases, and 9 bases separated the two germline ends. Germline CDR1 and CDR2: SNHLY and FYNNEI. The CDR3 loop reads CASSKGASGNTIYF. The CDR3 nucleotides are TGTGCCAGCAGCAAGGGAGCCTCTGGAAACACCATATATTTT. Combining the CDR3 with reference TRBV2 and TRBJ1-3 gives the whole variable domain EPEVTQTPSHQVTQMGQEVILRCVPISNHLYFYWYRQILGQKVEFLVSFYNNEISEKSEIFDDQFSVERPDGSNFTLKIRSTKLEDSAMYFCASSKGASGNTIYFGEGSWLTVV.

The CDR3 is CASSLVQGTNYGYTF. The CDR3 DNA reads TGTGCCAGCAGCTTAGTACAGGGAACTAACTATGGCTACACCTTC. The chain recombines TRBV11-2 with TRBJ1-2, with TRBD1 as a possible D gene (6 bases). Germline CDR1 SGHAT, CDR2 FQNNGV. Trimming cost V 1 base and J 0 bases, with 9 bases left between them. The CDR3 has 15 amino acids.

The chain combines TRBV27 with TRBJ1-5; 8 bases are shared with TRBD1. In germline, CDR1 is MNHEY, CDR2 SMNVEV (reference sequence). V shed 4 bases, J shed 6 bases, and the junction held 5 bases outside the gene matches. This CDR3 spans 14 amino acids. The chain's CDR3 is CASSSQGAGQPQHF. As DNA, the CDR3 is TGTGCCAGCAGTTCGCAGGGGGCTGGTCAGCCCCAGCATTTT.

This chain joins TRBV18 and TRBJ2-7; the match to TRBD1 covers 9 bases. In germline, CDR1 is KGHSH, CDR2 LQKENI. This CDR3 is built from 13 residues. Trimming removed 8 bases from V and 2 bases from J; junction bases left unmatched: 4. CDR3 sequence: CASNRDRAYEQYF. The CDR3 nucleotides read TGTGCCAGCAACCGGGACAGGGCCTACGAGCAGTACTTC.

The J gene is TRBJ1-1, the V gene TRBV28; no definite D call. Trimming removed 0 bases from V and 1 base from J, with 9 bases in between. The V gene's germline CDR1 is MDHEN and CDR2 SYDVKM. This CDR3 is built from 15 residues. The CDR3 loop is CASSLWSPQNTEAFF. CDR3 nucleotides: TGTGCCAGCAGTTTATGGTCCCCACAGAACACTGAAGCTTTCTTT.

This rearrangement joins TRBV4-3 to TRBJ2-5; 12 bases match TRBD1. Losses at the gene ends were 3 bases for V and 4 bases for J; bases not matched to a gene: 6. The germline V gene has CDR1 LGHNA and CDR2 YSLEER. The CDR3 length is 16 residues. The CDR3 DNA reads TGCGCCAGCAGCCAGGGGGACAGGGGGCTTGGAGAGACCCAGTACTTC. Translated: CASSQGDRGLGETQYF.

The J gene is TRBJ2-2, the V gene TRBV6-1; 8 nucleotides align to TRBD1. Unmatched junction bases numbered 8, after V lost 8 bases and J lost 6 bases. Germline-derived CDR1 and CDR2 are MNHNS and SASEGT. This CDR3 comprises 14 residues. The CDR3 protein is CASARQGAPGELFF. CDR3 nucleotide sequence: TGTGCCAGCGCCAGGCAGGGGGCTCCCGGGGAGCTGTTTTTT.

The chain joins TRBV28 to TRBJ2-1; D is perhaps TRBD1 (6 bases). The CDR3 is made up of 12 amino acids. Germline V CDR1 and CDR2: MDHEN, SYDVKM. The V end lost 5 bases, the J end lost 10 bases, and 12 bases lay between the germline ends. The CDR3 coding sequence is TGTGCCAGCAGTCCAGGGGTGCGCGAGCAGTTCTTC. Translating gives CASSPGVREQFF.

The chain combines TRBV28 with TRBJ2-7, with D possibly matching TRBD2 (5 bases). Germline V gives CDR1 MDHEN, CDR2 SYDVKM. The V and J ends lost 11 bases and 6 bases respectively, with 14 bases between them. This CDR3 has 11 amino acids. This CDR3 is CAAGGPTEQYF. The CDR3 DNA is TGTGCCGCCGGAGGTCCAACCGAGCAGTACTTC.

The chain uses TRBV28 and TRBJ2-3; 7 bases line up with TRBD2. Germline V CDR1 and CDR2: MDHEN, SYDVKM. This CDR3 is built from 12 residues. V was pared by 6 bases and J by 11 bases, with 8 bases of the junction left unmatched. The CDR3 sequence: CASSTGGFVQYF. The DNA of the CDR3 is TGTGCCAGCAGCACGGGGGGTTTTGTGCAGTATTTT. Variable domain in full (rest from reference TRBV28 and TRBJ2-3): DVKVTQSSRYLVKRTGEKVFLECVQDMDHENMFWYRQDPGLGLRLIYFSYDVKMKEKGDIPEGYSVSREKKERFSLILESASTNQTSMYLCASSTGGFVQYFGPGTRLTVL.

This chain links TRBV13 with TRBJ2-1, with 7 bases matching TRBD2. Germline CDR1 PRHDT, CDR2 FYEKMQ (reference sequence). After removal of 4 bases from V and 4 bases from J, the junction contained 10 bases not matched to a gene. The CDR3 has 16 residues. In nucleotides, the CDR3 is TGTGCCAGCAGCTCCCGCTCAGCGGGATCTTACAATGAGCAGTTCTTC. Its protein product is CASSSRSAGSYNEQFF.

The V and J genes are TRBV28 and TRBJ1-5; D not certain. The CDR3 extends over 14 amino acids. Germline lookup yields CDR1 MDHEN and CDR2 SYDVKM. Trimming shortened V by 3 bases and J by 3 bases, and 9 bases separated the two germline ends. The CDR3 loop reads CASSFYVDNQPQHF. CDR3 nucleotides: TGTGCCAGCAGTTTTTATGTAGACAATCAGCCCCAGCATTTT.

The chain carries TRBV5-1 and TRBJ2-2, with 9 bases lining up with TRBD2. Trimming removed 0 bases from V and 1 base from J; junction bases left unmatched: 10. In germline, CDR1 is SGHRS, CDR2 YFSETQ. This CDR3 contains 19 residues. CDR3 in amino acids: CASSLVPLSGGLNTGELFF. The CDR3 DNA follows: TGCGCCAGCAGCTTGGTCCCCTTGAGCGGGGGGTTGAACACCGGGGAGCTGTTTTTT.

CDR3 coding DNA: TGCGCCAGCAGCTTGGAGGCCCCTAGCGGGAGAAGGGCCGGGGAGCTGTTTTTT. Translating gives CASSLEAPSGRRAGELFF. This chain uses TRBV5-1 with TRBJ2-2; TRBD2 aligns across 10 bases. Germline CDR1 and CDR2: SGHRS and YFSETQ. The CDR3 runs to 18 residues. J lost 6 bases, V lost 0 bases, and 11 bases had no gene match.

This chain links TRBV6-5 with TRBJ2-5; 10 bases align to TRBD2. V lost 6 bases and J lost 3; bases outside the gene matches: 7. The CDR3 totals 15 residues. The germline V gene encodes CDR1 MNHEY and CDR2 SVGAGI. As DNA, the CDR3 is TGTGCCAGCAGACAGTCCGGGACTAGCGAAGAGACCCAGTACTTC. Translated: CASRQSGTSEETQYF.

The chain has TRBV29-1 and TRBJ2-3; 11 bases match TRBD1. The CDR3 totals 13 residues. V gave up 6 bases and J gave up 3 bases; unmatched junction bases: 2. CDR1 and CDR2 (germline): SQVTM, ANQGSEA. CDR3 DNA sequence: TGCAGCGTGGACAGGGGGCTGACAGATACGCAGTATTTT. Protein product: CSVDRGLTDTQYF.

This clone has a handful of counts. The chain is built from TRBV7-9 and TRBJ2-1; D is possibly TRBD1 (6 bases). The CDR3 contains 12 residues. Germline CDR1 and CDR2: SEHNR and FQNEAQ (reference sequence). The ends were cut back, 5 bases at V and 6 bases at J, with 8 bases in the middle. This CDR3 is CASSGQLNEQFF. The CDR3 nucleotides read TGTGCCAGCAGCGGACAGCTCAATGAGCAGTTCTTC.

J is TRBJ2-1 and V is TRBV11-1; D call uncertain. V was cut by 3 bases and J by 1 base, with 13 bases left in between. Germline CDR1 reads SGHAT; CDR2 reads FQDESV (reference sequence). This CDR3 contains 16 residues. CDR3 amino acids: CASSLTTPPSYNEQFF. CDR3 bases: TGTGCCAGCAGCTTGACGACTCCCCCTTCCTACAATGAGCAGTTCTTC.

The rearrangement uses TRBV2 and TRBJ2-7; TRBD1 agrees at 7 bases. The J segment lost 3 bases and the V segment lost 4 bases, leaving 9 bases of the junction unmatched. Germline CDR1 and CDR2: SNHLY and FYNNEI. The CDR3 covers 15 residues. CDR3 loop: CASSAQTGKDYEQYF. CDR3 bases: TGTGCCAGCAGTGCGCAGACAGGGAAGGACTACGAGCAGTACTTC.